This TCR beta chain emerged from a study of vaccination and CD4 T cells after COVID-19. About the study: At days 161 to 241 and at day 14 post-vaccination, three convalescent patients were sampled.

With the Oncomine TCR Beta short-read assay, DNA from cultured CD4+ T cells was sequenced. TCRdb re-derived calls from the PCR reads in MiXCR, one entry per CDR3 protein. The repertoire holds tens of thousands of distinct CDR3 sequences, with around two fifths as singletons. On this clonotype itself: Its antigen is still unknown.

General study points: Convalescent patients displayed spike mono-reactivity in 304 of 307 vaccine-specific clones.

Time point meaning: late sampling 161 to 241 days after vaccination in three convalescent patients. This sample's treatment: approximately nine-day PBMC culture with coronavirus spike peptide pools or control peptides (ViraFEST assay). The PCR-positive dates, March through December 2020, came before the US Alpha, Beta and Delta variants. After being plated at some 2 million per well, PBMCs were cultured with 10 IU/ml IL-2 and around 9.3 ug/ml peptide pools. Trimming pared 7 bases from V and 4 bases from J, leaving 17 bases between. This CDR3 is built from 15 residues. From germline, CDR1 is WNHNN and CDR2 SYGVQD (reference sequence).

This sequence originates from a human donor who had recovered from COVID-19. The starting material was CD4+ T cells from blood, cultured in vitro, obtained about 7 months after SARS-CoV-2 vaccination. This rearrangement joins TRBV10-1 to TRBJ1-5, with D hard to call. CDR3 nucleotides: TGCGCCAGCAAGGAGGTAGGTTATGGGAATCAGCCCCAGCATTTT. It specifies CASKEVGYGNQPQHF.